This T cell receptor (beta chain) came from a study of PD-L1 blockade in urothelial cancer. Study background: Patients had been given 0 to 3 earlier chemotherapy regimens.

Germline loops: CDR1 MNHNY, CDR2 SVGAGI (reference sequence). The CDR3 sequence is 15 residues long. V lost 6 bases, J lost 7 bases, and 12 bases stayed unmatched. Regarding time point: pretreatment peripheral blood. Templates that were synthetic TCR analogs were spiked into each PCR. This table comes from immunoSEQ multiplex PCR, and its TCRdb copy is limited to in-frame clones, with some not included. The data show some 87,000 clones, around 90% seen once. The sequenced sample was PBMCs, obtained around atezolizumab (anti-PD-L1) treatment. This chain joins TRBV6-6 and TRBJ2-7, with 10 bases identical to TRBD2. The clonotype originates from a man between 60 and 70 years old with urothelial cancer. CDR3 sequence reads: CASRASGRASGEQYF. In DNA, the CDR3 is TGTGCCAGCAGGGCGAGCGGGAGGGCTTCTGGGGAGCAGTACTTC.